This record covers a single T cell receptor (beta chain). No antigen is known for it. Primers: 60 Vbeta forward and 13 Jbeta reverse. The repertoire was sequenced with immunoSEQ multiplex PCR; TCRdb's copy has only in-frame clones and lacks some. Of more than 85,000 clones listed, approximately 80% are singletons. There are 17 residues in the CDR3. Germline V CDR1 and CDR2: SGHDT, YYEEEE. The sample belongs to a study of cytomegalovirus exposure and HLA in healthy donors. Study conclusions and caveats: Altogether, about 160 TCR beta chains were recorded as cytomegalovirus-associated.

The J gene is TRBJ2-5, the V gene TRBV5-6; D call uncertain. The DNA end favors TRBJ2-7, so the J call may be wrong. The source material was PBMCs. This sequence was found in a man under 40 in good health and CMV-seropositive. CDR3 nucleotide sequence: TGTGCCAGCAGCTTCCCTACCCCCCTGGCGATCGACTACGAGCAGTACTTC. Amino acid sequence: CASSFPTPLAIDYEQYF.